This TCR beta chain derives from a study of regulatory T cells in long-lasting Graves disease. Study-level background: Persistent cases took antithyroid drugs over 5 years and stayed TSH receptor antibody positive.

Assembly of TCR beta libraries relied on iRepertoire HTBI primers together with Arm-PCR of CDR3 regions. TCRdb used MiXCR to reprocess the multiplex PCR reads, holding one entry per CDR3 protein. The sample holds a few hundred thousand distinct CDR3 sequences, around 24% seen once. Points from the study as a whole: Study of thyroid tissue was not done, with only peripheral blood studied.

This clonotype was seen many times. Its target is not known. Documented time point: persistent/refractory GD, antithyroid drugs over 5 years with positive TRAb. Extracted PBMC RNA gave rise to the TCR library. One endocrinology department in Xi'an, China, was where patients came from. Source: peripheral blood mononuclear cells (PBMCs), taken when the disease was refractory, from a patient treated with antithyroid drugs. The sequence was obtained from a female donor with Graves disease.

CDR3 DNA sequence: TGTGCCAGCAGGTCGGGGCCAGCGGAGACCCAGTACTTC. It yields the protein CASRSGPAETQYF. The gene calls are TRBV2 and TRBJ2-5; D tentatively fits TRBD1 or TRBD2 (5 bases each). The CDR3 sequence is 13 residues long. Germline CDR1 SNHLY, CDR2 FYNNEI. Trimming took off 6 bases at V and 5 bases at J, with 13 bases between the two ends.